These T cell receptor beta chains were read from a single sample in a study of cytomegalovirus exposure and HLA in healthy donors. Only in-frame clones appear in the TCRdb table, and some are missing; sequencing was by immunoSEQ multiplex PCR. This table has some 130,000 clones, over 75% appearing once. The sequencing sample was made of PBMCs. These receptors were collected from a male donor in good health and CMV-seropositive. Both conserved end residues are part of each CDR3. Fields, in order: CDR3 length, J gene, D gene, V gene, clone size, CDR3 protein, CDR3 DNA. D genes are given only for firm matches. Expanded clones get a size class; other rows say once, few or many, or leave the size out.

>14|TRBJ2-7|TRBD1|TRBV18|NA
CASSPRQGAYEQYF
TGTGCCAGCTCACCACGACAGGGGGCTTACGAGCAGTACTTC
>17|TRBJ1-3|NA|TRBV5-4|NA
CASSLATGQHSGNTIYF
TGTGCCAGCAGCTTGGCCACGGGACAACACTCTGGAAACACCATATATTTT
>12|TRBJ2-3|NA|TRBV7-9|NA
CASSPLGETQYF
TGTGCCAGCAGCCCGCTTGGGGAGACGCAGTATTTT
>14|TRBJ2-7|TRBD2|TRBV5-1|NA
CASSLEPGRDEQYF
TGCGCCAGCAGCTTGGAGCCCGGGAGGGACGAGCAGTACTTC
>14|TRBJ2-1|TRBD2|TRBV5-4|NA
CASSFGGASNEQFF
TGTGCCAGCAGCTTCGGGGGGGCCAGCAATGAGCAGTTCTTC
>12|TRBJ2-7|NA|TRBV6-6|NA
CASSYSGTEQYF
TGTGCCAGCAGTTACTCTGGTACTGAGCAGTACTTC
>17|TRBJ2-1|TRBD2|TRBV7-9|NA
CASSLFFASGIGNEQFF
TGTGCCAGCAGCTTATTCTTTGCTAGCGGGATTGGTAATGAGCAGTTCTTC
>17|TRBJ2-2|TRBD1|TRBV7-6|NA
CASSSTGTVVPTGELFF
TGTGCCAGCAGCTCAACCGGGACAGTGGTCCCCACCGGGGAGCTGTTTTTT
>15|TRBJ1-1|TRBD1|TRBV7-9|NA
CSSSGWTGRDTEAFF
TGTTCCAGCAGCGGCTGGACAGGGAGGGACACTGAAGCTTTCTTT
>11|TRBJ2-7|NA|TRBV7-9|NA
CASSSIGEQYF
TGTGCCAGCAGCTCCATCGGCGAGCAGTACTTC
>14|TRBJ1-1|TRBD1|TRBV6-5|NA
CASSRQGWITEAFF
TGTGCCAGCAGTCGACAGGGGTGGATCACTGAAGCTTTCTTT
>14|TRBJ2-7|NA|TRBV7-2|NA
CASSLSAGPYEQYF
TGTGCCAGCAGCTTATCGGCGGGACCCTACGAGCAGTACTTC
>17|TRBJ2-7|TRBD2|TRBV28|NA
CASSLATSGAGSYEQYF
TGTGCCAGCAGTTTAGCGACTAGCGGAGCGGGTTCCTACGAGCAGTACTTC
>14|TRBJ1-5|NA|TRBV19|NA
CASSIQGQGQPQHF
TGTGCCAGTAGTATTCAGGGTCAGGGGCAGCCCCAGCATTTT
>14|TRBJ1-1|NA|TRBV11-1|NA
CASSLRGYGTEAFF
TGTGCCAGCAGCTTAAGGGGTTATGGCACTGAAGCTTTCTTT
>14|TRBJ1-1|NA|TRBV6-5|NA
CASRPTGSNTEAFF
TGTGCCAGCAGGCCGACAGGATCGAACACTGAAGCTTTCTTT
>18|TRBJ2-1|TRBD1|TRBV7-9|once
CASSSPGTGEDPYNEQFF
TGTGCCAGCAGCTCTCCCGGGACAGGGGAGGATCCCTACAATGAGCAGTTCTTC
>15|TRBJ2-1|NA|TRBV7-2|NA
CASNLQAGGVNEQFF
TGTGCCAGTAACTTACAAGCCGGAGGGGTCAATGAGCAGTTCTTC
>15|TRBJ2-7|NA|TRBV30|NA
CAWTPLGGGWYEQYF
TGTGCCTGGACTCCTTTGGGGGGGGGCTGGTACGAGCAGTACTTC
>14|TRBJ2-7|NA|TRBV6-1|few
CASSVDISSYEQYF
TGTGCCAGCAGTGTTGACATAAGCTCCTACGAGCAGTACTTC
>16|TRBJ2-1|TRBD2|TRBV11-2|NA
CASSFPTSGGAGEQFF
TGTGCCAGCAGCTTCCCTACTAGCGGGGGGGCTGGTGAGCAGTTCTTC
>15|TRBJ1-5|NA|TRBV28|NA
CASSFGRVVGQPQHF
TGTGCCAGCAGTTTTGGCAGGGTAGTTGGTCAGCCCCAGCATTTT
>11|TRBJ2-7|NA|TRBV20-1|NA
CSASSKKEQYF
TGCAGTGCTAGTTCTAAGAAAGAGCAGTACTTC
>13|TRBJ2-7|NA|TRBV19|NA
CASGNTGSYEQYF
TGTGCCAGTGGAAACACGGGCTCCTACGAGCAGTACTTC
>12|TRBJ2-7|NA|TRBV10-3|NA
CAISEQGTGQYF
TGTGCCATCAGTGAGCAGGGCACCGGGCAGTACTTC
>15|TRBJ1-2|NA|TRBV19|once
CASSIFGRPTNGYTF
TGTGCCAGTAGTATATTTGGCAGGCCGACGAACGGCTACACCTTC
>11|TRBJ2-7|NA|TRBV2|NA
CASSVAYEQYF
TGTGCCAGCAGTGTGGCATACGAGCAGTACTTC